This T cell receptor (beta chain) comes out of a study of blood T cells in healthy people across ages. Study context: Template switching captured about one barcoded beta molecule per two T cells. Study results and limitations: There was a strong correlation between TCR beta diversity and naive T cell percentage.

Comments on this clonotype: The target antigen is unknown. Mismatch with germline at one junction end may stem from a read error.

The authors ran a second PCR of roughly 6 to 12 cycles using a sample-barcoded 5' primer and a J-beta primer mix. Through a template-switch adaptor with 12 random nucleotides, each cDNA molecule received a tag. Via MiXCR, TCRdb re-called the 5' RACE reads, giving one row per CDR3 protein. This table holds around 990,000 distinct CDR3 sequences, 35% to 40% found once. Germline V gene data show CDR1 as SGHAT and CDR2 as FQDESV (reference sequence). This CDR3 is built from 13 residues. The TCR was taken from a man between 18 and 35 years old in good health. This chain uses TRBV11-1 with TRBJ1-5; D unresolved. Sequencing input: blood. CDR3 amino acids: CVSSFSYNQPQHF. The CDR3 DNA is TGTGTCAGCAGCTTCAGCTACAATCAGCCCCAGCATTTT.